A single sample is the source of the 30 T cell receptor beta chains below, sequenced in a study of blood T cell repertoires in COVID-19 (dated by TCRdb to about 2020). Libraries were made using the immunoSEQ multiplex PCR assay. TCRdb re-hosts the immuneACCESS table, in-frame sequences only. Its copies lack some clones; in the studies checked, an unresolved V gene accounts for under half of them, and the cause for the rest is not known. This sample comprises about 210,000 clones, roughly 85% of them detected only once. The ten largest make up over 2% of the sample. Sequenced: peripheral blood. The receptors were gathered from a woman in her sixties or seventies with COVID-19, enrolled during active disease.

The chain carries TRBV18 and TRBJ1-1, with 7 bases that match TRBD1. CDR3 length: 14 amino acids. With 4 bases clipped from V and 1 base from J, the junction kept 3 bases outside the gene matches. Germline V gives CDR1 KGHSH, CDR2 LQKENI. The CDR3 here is CASSRGQQNTEAFF. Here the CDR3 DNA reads TGTGCCAGCTCACGGGGACAGCAGAACACTGAAGCTTTCTTT.

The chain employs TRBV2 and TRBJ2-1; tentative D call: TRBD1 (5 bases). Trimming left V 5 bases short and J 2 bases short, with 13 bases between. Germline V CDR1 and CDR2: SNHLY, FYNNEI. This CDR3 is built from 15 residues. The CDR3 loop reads CASSSQGPAYNEQFF. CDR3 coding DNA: TGTGCCAGCAGTTCCCAGGGTCCGGCCTACAATGAGCAGTTCTTC.

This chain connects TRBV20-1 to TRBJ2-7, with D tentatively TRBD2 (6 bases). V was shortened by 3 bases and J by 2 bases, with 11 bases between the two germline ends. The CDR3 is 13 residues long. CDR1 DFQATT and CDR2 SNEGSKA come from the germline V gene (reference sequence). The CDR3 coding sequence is TGCAGTGCTAGTCGGGACTCGCCCTACGAGCAGTACTTC. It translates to CSASRDSPYEQYF.

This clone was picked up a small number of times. CDR3: CSAPGLPEQFF. Written as DNA, the CDR3 is TGCAGTGCTCCAGGACTGCCCGAGCAGTTCTTC. V and J are TRBV20-1 and TRBJ2-1; a weak D match, TRBD2 (5 bases). The germline V gene has CDR1 DFQATT and CDR2 SNEGSKA (reference sequence). This CDR3 spans 11 amino acids. The germline V and J ends were trimmed by 5 bases and 10 bases, with 12 bases remaining between them.

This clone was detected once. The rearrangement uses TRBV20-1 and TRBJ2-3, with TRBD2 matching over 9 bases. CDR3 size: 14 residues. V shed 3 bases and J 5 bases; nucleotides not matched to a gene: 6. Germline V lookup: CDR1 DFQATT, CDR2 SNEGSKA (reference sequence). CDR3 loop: CSASSSGSLDTQYF. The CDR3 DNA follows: TGCAGTGCTAGTAGTAGCGGGAGTTTAGATACGCAGTATTTT.

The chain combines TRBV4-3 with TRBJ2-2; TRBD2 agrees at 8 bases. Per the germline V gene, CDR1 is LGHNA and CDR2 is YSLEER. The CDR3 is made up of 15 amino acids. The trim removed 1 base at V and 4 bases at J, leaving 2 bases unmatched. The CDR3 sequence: CASSQVSGSTGELFF. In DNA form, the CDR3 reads TGCGCCAGCAGCCAAGTCAGCGGGAGCACCGGGGAGCTGTTTTTT.

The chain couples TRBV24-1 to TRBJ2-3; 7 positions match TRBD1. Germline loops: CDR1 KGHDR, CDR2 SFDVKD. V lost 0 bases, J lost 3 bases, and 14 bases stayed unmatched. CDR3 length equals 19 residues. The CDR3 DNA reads TGTGCCACCAGTGATTTGCGGAACCCTAGGGCAGGGGGTACAGATACGCAGTATTTT. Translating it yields CATSDLRNPRAGGTDTQYF.

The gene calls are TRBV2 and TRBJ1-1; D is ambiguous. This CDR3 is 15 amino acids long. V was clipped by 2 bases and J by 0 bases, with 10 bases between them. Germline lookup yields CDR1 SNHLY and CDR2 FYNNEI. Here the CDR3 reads CASSERGRLNTEAFF. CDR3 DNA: TGTGCCAGCAGTGAAAGAGGCAGACTGAACACTGAAGCTTTCTTT.

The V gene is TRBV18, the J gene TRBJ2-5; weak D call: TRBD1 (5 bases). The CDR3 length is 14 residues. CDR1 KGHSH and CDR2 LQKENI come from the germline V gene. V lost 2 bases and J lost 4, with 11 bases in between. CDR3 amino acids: CASSPSDSSETQYF. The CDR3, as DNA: TGTGCCAGCTCACCATCCGACAGTTCAGAGACCCAGTACTTC.

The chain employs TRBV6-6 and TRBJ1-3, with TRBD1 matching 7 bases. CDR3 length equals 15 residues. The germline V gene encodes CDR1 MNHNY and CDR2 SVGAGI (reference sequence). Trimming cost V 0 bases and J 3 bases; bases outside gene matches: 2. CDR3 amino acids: CASSYSRTGGNTIYF. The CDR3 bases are TGTGCCAGCAGTTACTCCAGGACAGGTGGAAACACCATATATTTT.

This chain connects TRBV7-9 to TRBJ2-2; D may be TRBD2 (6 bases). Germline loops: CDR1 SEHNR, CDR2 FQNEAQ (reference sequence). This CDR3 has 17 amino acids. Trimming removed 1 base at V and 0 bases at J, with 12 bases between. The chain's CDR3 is CASSLVGSPSNTGELFF. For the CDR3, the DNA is TGTGCCAGCAGCTTAGTCGGGAGCCCTTCGAACACCGGGGAGCTGTTTTTT.

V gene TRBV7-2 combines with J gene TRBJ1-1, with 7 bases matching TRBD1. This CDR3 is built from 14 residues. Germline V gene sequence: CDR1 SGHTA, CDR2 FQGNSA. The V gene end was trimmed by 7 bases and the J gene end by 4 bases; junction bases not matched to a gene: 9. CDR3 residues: CASTDVTGFTEAFF. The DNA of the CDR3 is TGTGCCAGCACCGATGTGACAGGGTTCACTGAAGCTTTCTTT.

This CDR3 reads CASSVGTSGGARGETQYF. The DNA of the CDR3 is TGTGCCAGCAGCGTAGGGACTAGCGGGGGGGCACGGGGAGAGACCCAGTACTTC. This sequence joins TRBV9 and TRBJ2-5, with 15 bases fitting TRBD2. The CDR3 totals 18 residues. The J segment lost 4 bases and the V segment lost 0 bases, leaving 7 bases of the junction unmatched. Germline V lookup: CDR1 SGDLS, CDR2 YYNGEE.

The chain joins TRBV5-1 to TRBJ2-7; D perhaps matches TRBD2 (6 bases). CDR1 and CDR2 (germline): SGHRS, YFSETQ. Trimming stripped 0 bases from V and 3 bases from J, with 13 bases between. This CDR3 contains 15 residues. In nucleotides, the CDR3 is TGCGCCAGCAGCTTGGCCGGGGGAACTATCTACGAGCAGTACTTC. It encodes CASSLAGGTIYEQYF.

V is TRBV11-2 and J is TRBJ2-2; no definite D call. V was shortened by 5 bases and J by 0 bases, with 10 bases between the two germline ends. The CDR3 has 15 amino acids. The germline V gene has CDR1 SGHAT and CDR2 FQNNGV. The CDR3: CASSPIAANTGELFF. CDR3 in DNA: TGTGCCAGCAGCCCAATAGCAGCGAACACCGGGGAGCTGTTTTTT.

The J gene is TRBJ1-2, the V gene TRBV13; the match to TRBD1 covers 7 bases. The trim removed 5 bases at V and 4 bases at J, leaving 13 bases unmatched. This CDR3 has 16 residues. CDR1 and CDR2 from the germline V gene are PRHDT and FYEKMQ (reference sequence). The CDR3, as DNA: TGTGCCAGCAGCGCACCCCCCGGGACAGACACCTATGGCTACACCTTC. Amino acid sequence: CASSAPPGTDTYGYTF. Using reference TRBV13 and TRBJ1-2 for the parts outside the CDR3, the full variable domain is AAGVIQSPRHLIKEKRETATLKCYPIPRHDTVYWYQQGPGQDPQFLISFYEKMQSDKGSIPDRFSAQQFSDYHSELNMSSLELGDSALYFCASSAPPGTDTYGYTFGSGTRLTVV.

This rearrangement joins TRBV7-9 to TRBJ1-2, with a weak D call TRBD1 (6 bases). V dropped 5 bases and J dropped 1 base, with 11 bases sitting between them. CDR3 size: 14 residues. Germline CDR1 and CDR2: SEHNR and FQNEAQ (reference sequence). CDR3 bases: TGTGCCAGCAGCACCGGGACATATAACTATGGCTACACCTTC. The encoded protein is CASSTGTYNYGYTF.

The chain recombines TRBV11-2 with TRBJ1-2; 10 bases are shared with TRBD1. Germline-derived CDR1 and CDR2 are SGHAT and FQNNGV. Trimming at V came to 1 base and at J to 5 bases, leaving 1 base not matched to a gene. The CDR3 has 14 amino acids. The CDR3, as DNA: TGTGCCAGCAGCTTAGGACAGGGGGCGTATGGCTACACCTTC. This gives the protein CASSLGQGAYGYTF.

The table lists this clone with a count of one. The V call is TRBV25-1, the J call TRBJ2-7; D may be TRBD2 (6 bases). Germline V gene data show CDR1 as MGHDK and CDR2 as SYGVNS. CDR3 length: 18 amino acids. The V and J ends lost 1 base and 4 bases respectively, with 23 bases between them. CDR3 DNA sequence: TGTGCCAGCAGTGAATCTTTCGGGTTGGGGGGATTACCTTACGAGCAGTACTTC. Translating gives CASSESFGLGGLPYEQYF.

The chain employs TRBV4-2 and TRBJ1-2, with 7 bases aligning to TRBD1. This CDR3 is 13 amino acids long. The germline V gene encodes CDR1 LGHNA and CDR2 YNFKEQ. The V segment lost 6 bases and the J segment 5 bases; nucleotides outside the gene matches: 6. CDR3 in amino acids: CASSQQGSYGYTF. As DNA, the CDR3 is TGTGCCAGCAGTCAACAGGGGAGTTATGGCTACACCTTC.

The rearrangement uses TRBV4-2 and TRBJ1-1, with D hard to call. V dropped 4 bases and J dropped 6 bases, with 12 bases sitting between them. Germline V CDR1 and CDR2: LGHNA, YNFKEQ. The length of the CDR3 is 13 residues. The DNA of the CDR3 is TGTGCCAGCAGCCCGTCAGTTGTATCTGAAGCTTTCTTT. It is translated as CASSPSVVSEAFF.

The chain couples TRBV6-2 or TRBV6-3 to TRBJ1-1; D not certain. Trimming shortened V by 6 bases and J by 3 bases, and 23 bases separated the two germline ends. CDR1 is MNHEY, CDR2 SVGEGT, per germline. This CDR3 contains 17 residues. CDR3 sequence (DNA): TGTGCCAGCAGCATAAATAAAGACGGCGGGTGGTACACTGAAGCTTTCTTT. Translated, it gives CASSINKDGGWYTEAFF.

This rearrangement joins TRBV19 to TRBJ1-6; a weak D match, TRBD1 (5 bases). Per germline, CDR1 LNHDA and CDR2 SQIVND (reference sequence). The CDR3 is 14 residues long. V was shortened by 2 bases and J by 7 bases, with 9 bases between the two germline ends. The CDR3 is CASSIQGLNSPLHF. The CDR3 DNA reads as TGTGCCAGTAGTATACAGGGCCTGAATTCACCCCTCCACTTT.

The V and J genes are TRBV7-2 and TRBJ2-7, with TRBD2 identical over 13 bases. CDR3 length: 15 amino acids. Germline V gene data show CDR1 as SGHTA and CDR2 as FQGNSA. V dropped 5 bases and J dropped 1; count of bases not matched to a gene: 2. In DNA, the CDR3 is TGTGCCAGCAGCCAGGGACTAGCGGGGTCCTACGAGCAGTACTTC. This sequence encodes CASSQGLAGSYEQYF. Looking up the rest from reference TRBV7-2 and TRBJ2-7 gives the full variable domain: GAGVSQSPSNKVTEKGKDVELRCDPISGHTALYWYRQSLGQGLEFLIYFQGNSAPDKSGLPSDRFSAERTGGSVSTLTIQRTQQEDSAVYLCASSQGLAGSYEQYFGPGTRLTVT.

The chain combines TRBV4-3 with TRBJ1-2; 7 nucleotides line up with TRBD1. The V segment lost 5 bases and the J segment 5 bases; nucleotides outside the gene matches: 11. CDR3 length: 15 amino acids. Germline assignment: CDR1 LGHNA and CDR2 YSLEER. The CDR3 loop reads CASSARGQGPYGYTF. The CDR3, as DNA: TGCGCCAGCAGCGCAAGGGGGCAGGGACCTTATGGCTACACCTTC.

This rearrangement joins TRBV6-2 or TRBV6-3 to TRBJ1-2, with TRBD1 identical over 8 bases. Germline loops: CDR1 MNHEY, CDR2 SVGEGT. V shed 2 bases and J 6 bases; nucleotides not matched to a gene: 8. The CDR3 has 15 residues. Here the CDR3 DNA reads TGTGCCAGCAGTTACCTTGGACAGGGTATTGATGGCTACACCTTC. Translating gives CASSYLGQGIDGYTF.

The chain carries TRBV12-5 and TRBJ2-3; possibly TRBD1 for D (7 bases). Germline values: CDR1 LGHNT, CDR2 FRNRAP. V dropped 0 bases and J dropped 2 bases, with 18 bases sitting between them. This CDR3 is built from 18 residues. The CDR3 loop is CASGLVRGGQADTDTQYF. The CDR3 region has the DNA TGTGCTAGTGGTTTGGTACGGGGAGGACAGGCCGACACAGATACGCAGTATTTT.

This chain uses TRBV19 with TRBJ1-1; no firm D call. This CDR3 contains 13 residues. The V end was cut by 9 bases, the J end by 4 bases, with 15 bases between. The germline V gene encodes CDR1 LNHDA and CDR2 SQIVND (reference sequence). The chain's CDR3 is CASNPNRGTEAFF. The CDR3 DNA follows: TGTGCCAGCAACCCCAACCGAGGCACTGAAGCTTTCTTT.

CDR3 protein: CASSLVVGEQYF. The CDR3 DNA reads TGTGCCAGCAGCTTAGTGGTCGGGGAGCAGTACTTC. The rearrangement joins TRBV7-9 to TRBJ2-7; D is ambiguous. From germline, CDR1 is SEHNR and CDR2 FQNEAQ (reference sequence). This CDR3 region has 12 residues. V was pared by 1 base and J by 7 bases, with 8 bases between.

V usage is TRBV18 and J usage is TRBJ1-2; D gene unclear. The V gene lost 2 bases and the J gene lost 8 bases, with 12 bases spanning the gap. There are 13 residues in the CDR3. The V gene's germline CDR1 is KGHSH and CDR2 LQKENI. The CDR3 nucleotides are TGTGCCAGCTCACCATCCGGCGGGGAAGGCTACACCTTC. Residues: CASSPSGGEGYTF.